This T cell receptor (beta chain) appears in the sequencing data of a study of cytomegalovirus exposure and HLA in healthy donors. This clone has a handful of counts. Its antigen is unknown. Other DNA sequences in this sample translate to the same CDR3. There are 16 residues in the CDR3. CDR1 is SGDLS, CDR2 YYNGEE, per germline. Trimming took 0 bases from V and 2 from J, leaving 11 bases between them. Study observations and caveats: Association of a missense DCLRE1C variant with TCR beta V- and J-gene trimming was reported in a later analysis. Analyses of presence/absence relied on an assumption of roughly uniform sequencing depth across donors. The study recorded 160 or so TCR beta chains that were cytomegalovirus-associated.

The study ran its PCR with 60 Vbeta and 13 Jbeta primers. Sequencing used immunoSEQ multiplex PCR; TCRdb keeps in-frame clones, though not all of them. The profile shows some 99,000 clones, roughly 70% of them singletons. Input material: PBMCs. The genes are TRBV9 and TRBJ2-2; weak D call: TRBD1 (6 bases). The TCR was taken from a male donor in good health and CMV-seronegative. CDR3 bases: TGTGCCAGCAGCGTAGCTGGGGGCGGAAACACCGGGGAGCTGTTTTTT. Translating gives CASSVAGGGNTGELFF. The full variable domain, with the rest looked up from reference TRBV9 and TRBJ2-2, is DSGVTQTPKHLITATGQRVTLRCSPRSGDLSVYWYQQSLDQGLQFLIQYYNGEERAKGNILERFSAQQFPDLHSELNLSSLELGDSALYFCASSVAGGGNTGELFFGEGSRLTVL.